The rows below give T cell receptor beta chains drawn from one sample of a study of blood T cell repertoires in COVID-19. Assay used: immunoSEQ multiplex PCR; TCRdb lists only in-frame clones, some missing. The sample lists about 220,000 clones, around four fifths occurring once. Sequenced: peripheral blood. Receptors originate from a woman aged 60 to 75 who had recovered from COVID-19. Each CDR3 is given with its conserved first and last residue. A D gene is named only where the DNA matches it firmly. Not every row has a clone size; where given, it reads once, few, many or a size class.

D gene: NA
J gene: TRBJ2-2
clone size: NA
V gene: TRBV7-2
CDR3 protein: CASSSTRASTGELFF
CDR3 DNA: TGTGCCAGCAGCTCTACCAGAGCGAGCACCGGGGAGCTGTTTTTT

D gene: NA
J gene: TRBJ1-5
clone size: NA
V gene: TRBV7-2
CDR3 protein: CASSLGGLSHQPQHF
CDR3 DNA: TGTGCCAGCAGCTTAGGCGGGCTCTCACATCAGCCCCAGCATTTT

D gene: TRBD2
J gene: TRBJ2-7
clone size: NA
V gene: TRBV3-1/TRBV3-2
CDR3 protein: CASSPRTSGGSFFYEQYF
CDR3 DNA: TGTGCCAGCAGCCCTCGGACTAGCGGGGGGTCGTTCTTCTACGAGCAGTACTTC

D gene: NA
J gene: TRBJ2-2
clone size: NA
V gene: TRBV19
CDR3 protein: CASSITRQTGELFF
CDR3 DNA: TGTGCCAGTAGTATAACTCGACAGACCGGGGAGCTGTTTTTT

D gene: NA
J gene: TRBJ2-7
clone size: NA
V gene: TRBV10-3
CDR3 protein: CAITGGLSYEQYF
CDR3 DNA: TGTGCCATCACGGGGGGCCTTTCCTACGAGCAGTACTTC

D gene: TRBD1
J gene: TRBJ2-7
clone size: once
V gene: TRBV2
CDR3 protein: CASSLDRGRNEQYF
CDR3 DNA: TGTGCCAGCAGCCTCGACAGGGGAAGGAACGAGCAGTACTTC

D gene: NA
J gene: TRBJ1-5
clone size: NA
V gene: TRBV5-8
CDR3 protein: CASSPPPGGQPQHF
CDR3 DNA: TGTGCCAGCAGCCCCCCCCCAGGAGGCCAGCCCCAGCATTTT

D gene: TRBD1
J gene: TRBJ2-7
clone size: NA
V gene: TRBV18
CDR3 protein: CASSPGQGLGGYEQYF
CDR3 DNA: TGTGCCAGCTCACCGGGACAGGGGTTAGGGGGATACGAGCAGTACTTC

D gene: TRBD1
J gene: TRBJ1-1
clone size: NA
V gene: TRBV5-1
CDR3 protein: CASSVGQGNTEAFF
CDR3 DNA: TGCGCCAGCAGCGTCGGACAGGGGAACACTGAAGCTTTCTTT

D gene: NA
J gene: TRBJ1-1
clone size: NA
V gene: TRBV19
CDR3 protein: CASSNSVWAMNTEAFF
CDR3 DNA: TGTGCCAGTAGTAATTCGGTTTGGGCCATGAACACTGAAGCTTTCTTT

D gene: TRBD1
J gene: TRBJ2-5
clone size: NA
V gene: TRBV5-5
CDR3 protein: CASSLAGGLGETQYF
CDR3 DNA: TGTGCCAGCAGCTTGGCAGGGGGCCTGGGAGAGACCCAGTACTTC

D gene: NA
J gene: TRBJ2-2
clone size: NA
V gene: TRBV5-1
CDR3 protein: CASSFWESAGELFF
CDR3 DNA: TGCGCCAGCAGCTTTTGGGAGTCTGCCGGGGAGCTGTTTTTT

D gene: NA
J gene: TRBJ2-2
clone size: NA
V gene: TRBV2
CDR3 protein: CASRGDLNTGELFF
CDR3 DNA: TGTGCCAGCAGGGGCGACCTGAACACCGGGGAGCTGTTTTTT

D gene: TRBD2
J gene: TRBJ2-2
clone size: NA
V gene: TRBV7-7
CDR3 protein: CASSLGLANGELFF
CDR3 DNA: TGTGCTAGCAGTTTAGGACTAGCGAACGGGGAGCTGTTTTTT